This is a list of T cell receptor beta chains from one sample in a study of shared clonotypes between healthy human individuals. The assay was immunoSEQ multiplex PCR, and TCRdb's table has in-frame clones only and misses some. The data contain about 2.3 million clones, approximately 95% of them seen just once; the ten biggest clones take up 0.39%. Sequences were obtained from naive CD4+ T cells from PBMCs. These receptor sequences come from a man in his late teens or twenties in good health. Some clones in this sample may be carry-over from other donors' samples. CDR3s include the opening cysteine and the closing phenylalanine or tryptophan. Each record gives: J gene, clone size, V gene, CDR3 protein. Clone size, where shown, is once, few, many, or a class for clones that have expanded.

TRBJ2-5 - TRBV28 CASSLWAGEGRQYF
TRBJ2-3 once TRBV7-9 CASSSPTDTQYF
TRBJ2-3 - TRBV5-3 CARRPTSGKQYF
TRBJ2-7 - TRBV19 CASSIEAGGPYEQYF
TRBJ1-3 - TRBV7-3 CASSLSVGPNTIYF
TRBJ1-3 - TRBV7-9 CASSLESSGNTIYF
TRBJ1-1 - TRBV28 CASSPRPSAEAFF
TRBJ1-4 - TRBV11-2 CASSSRDRGNEKLFF
TRBJ1-2 - TRBV7-9 CASSQTGSGYTF
TRBJ1-1 few TRBV5-1 CASSLGENTEAFF
TRBJ1-1 - TRBV6-5 CASSYRGGQHTEAFF
TRBJ1-4 - TRBV5-1 CASSSRDANEKLFF
TRBJ2-7 - TRBV6-5 CASSYVGGKTPYEQYF
TRBJ1-2 few TRBV27 CASRAAGHLNGYTF
TRBJ2-7 - TRBV7-2 CASSLGTYYEQYF
TRBJ1-5 - TRBV7-9 CASSLAWDPGDSNQPQHF
TRBJ2-3 - TRBV7-2 CASSQLSGRADTQYF
TRBJ2-1 - TRBV5-1 CASSPGLAGAPYNEQFF
TRBJ2-5 - TRBV9 CASSVNGLAGGQETQYF
TRBJ1-1 - TRBV7-8 CASSRVARASGGTEAFF
TRBJ2-2 - TRBV5-6 CASSKLAGVGNTGELFF
TRBJ2-6 - TRBV30 CAWGRMTGGANVLTF
TRBJ2-3 - TRBV4-1 CASSQDVTDTQYF
TRBJ2-5 - TRBV5-4 CASSLKTVQETQYF
TRBJ2-3 - TRBV5-1 CASSLQGADTQYF
TRBJ1-4 - TRBV11-2 CASSLGGANEKLFF
TRBJ2-3 - TRBV21-1 CASSNYLAEWLYTQYF
TRBJ2-7 - TRBV7-3 CASSLSPGGADEQYF
TRBJ1-5 once TRBV27 CASSPSGPWPQHF
TRBJ1-1 - TRBV28 CASSPNESRGGSTEAFF
TRBJ2-3 - TRBV6-5 CASSYSYSGGTDTQYF
TRBJ1-1 - TRBV7-6 CASSLVAGSMPVEAFF
TRBJ2-5 - TRBV30 CAWSGQPQETQYF
TRBJ2-7 - TRBV18 CASSRGRQSYEQYF